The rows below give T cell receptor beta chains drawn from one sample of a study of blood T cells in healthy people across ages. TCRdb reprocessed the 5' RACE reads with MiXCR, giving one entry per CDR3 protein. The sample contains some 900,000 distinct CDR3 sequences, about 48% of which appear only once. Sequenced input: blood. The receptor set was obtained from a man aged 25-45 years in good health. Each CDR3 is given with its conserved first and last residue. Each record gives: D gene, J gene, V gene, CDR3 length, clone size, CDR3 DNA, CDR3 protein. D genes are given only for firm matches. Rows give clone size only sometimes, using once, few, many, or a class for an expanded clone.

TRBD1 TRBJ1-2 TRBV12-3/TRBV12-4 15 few TGTGCCAGCAGTTTACCCAACCGACAGGGCGGTGGCTACACCTTC CASSLPNRQGGGYTF
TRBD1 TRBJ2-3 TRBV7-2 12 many TGTGCCAGCAGCCCGACAGGGAATACGCAGTATTTT CASSPTGNTQYF
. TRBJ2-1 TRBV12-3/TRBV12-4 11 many TGTGCCAGCAGCTTGGTAGATGAGCAGTTCTTC CASSLVDEQFF
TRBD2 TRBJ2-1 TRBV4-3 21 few TGCGCCAGCAGCCATACTCCCACCCAGCGGGGGGGCAAGTTTTCCTACAATGAGCAGTTCTTC CASSHTPTQRGGKFSYNEQFF
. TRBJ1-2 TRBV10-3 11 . TGTGCCATCAAGTGGGGTTGGGGCTACACCTTC CAIKWGWGYTF
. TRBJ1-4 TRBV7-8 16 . TGTGCCAGCAGGCCCGGCCCTGTTGGGGGGAGGGAAAAACTGTTTTTT CASRPGPVGGREKLFF
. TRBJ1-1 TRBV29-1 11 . TGCAGCGTTGGGGGAGGCTCTGAAGCTTTCTTT CSVGGGSEAFF
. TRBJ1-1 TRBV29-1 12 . TGCAGCGTTGGTTTCGGGAACACTGAAGCTTTCTTT CSVGFGNTEAFF
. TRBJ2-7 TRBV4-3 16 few TGCGCCAGCAGCCAATCCTCCCCGGACTCCTCCTACGAGCAGTACTTC CASSQSSPDSSYEQYF
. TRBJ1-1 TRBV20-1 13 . TGCAGTGCGACAAGATTAGATAACACTGAAGCTTTCTTT CSATRLDNTEAFF
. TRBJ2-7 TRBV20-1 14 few TGCAGTGCTAGAGGGCAGGGGGGTTTCTACGAGCAGTACTTC CSARGQGGFYEQYF
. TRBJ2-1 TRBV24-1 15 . TGTGCCACCAGTGACGGGGGACGCGACTACAATGGGCAGTTCTTC CATSDGGRDYNGQFF
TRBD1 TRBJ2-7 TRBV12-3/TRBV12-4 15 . TGTGCCAGCAGTCAGCGACAGGGGATGGCGAAAGAGCAGTACTTC CASSQRQGMAKEQYF
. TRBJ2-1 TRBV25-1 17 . TGTGCCAGCAGTGAATTCCGTCTCGGGGTCTCCTACAATGAGCAGTTCTTC CASSEFRLGVSYNEQFF
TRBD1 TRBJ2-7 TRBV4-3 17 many TGCGCCAGCAGCCAAGAAGTTCCGGGGACAGGGATCTACGAGCAGTACTTC CASSQEVPGTGIYEQYF
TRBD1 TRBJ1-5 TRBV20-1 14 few TGCAGTGCCACGGGGACAGGACGCAATCAGCCCCAGCATTTT CSATGTGRNQPQHF
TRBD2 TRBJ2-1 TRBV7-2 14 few TGTGCCAGCAGCTCCGGGACGCGGGGGTGGGAGCAGTTCTTC CASSSGTRGWEQFF
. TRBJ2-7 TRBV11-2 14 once TGTGCCGGCAGCTTAGGGATTAGCGAGACCGAGCAGTACTTC CAGSLGISETEQYF
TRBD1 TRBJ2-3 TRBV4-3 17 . TGCGCCAGCAGCCAAGATCTGGACAGGGGGAGCACAGATACGCAGTATTTT CASSQDLDRGSTDTQYF
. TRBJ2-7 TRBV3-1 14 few TGTGCCAGCAGCCGTGCTCTGAGGGGAGACGAGCAGTACTTC CASSRALRGDEQYF
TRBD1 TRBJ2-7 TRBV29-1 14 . TGCAGCGTTGAAGGAACAGGGGATACCTACGAGCAGTACTTC CSVEGTGDTYEQYF
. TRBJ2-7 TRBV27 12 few TGTGCCAGCGGGGGGGCCTCCTACGAGCAGTACTTC CASGGASYEQYF
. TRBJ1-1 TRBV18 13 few TGTGCCAGCTCACCGGGCTCGGGGACTGAAGCTTTCTTT CASSPGSGTEAFF
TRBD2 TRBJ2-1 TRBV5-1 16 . TGCGCCAGCAGCTTGGGGCCTAGCGGGGAGGTTTTGGAGCAGTTCTTC CASSLGPSGEVLEQFF
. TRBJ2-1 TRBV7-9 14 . TGTGCCAGCCACCGGGACTCCCTCTTGGGTGAGCAGTTCTTC CASHRDSLLGEQFF
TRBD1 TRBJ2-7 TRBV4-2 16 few TGTGCCAGCAGCCAGGGCCCGGGACAGGGGTCCTACGAGCAGTACTTC CASSQGPGQGSYEQYF
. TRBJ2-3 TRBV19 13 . TGTGCCAGTAGTATAGCCCCGGGGGATACGCAGTATTTT CASSIAPGDTQYF
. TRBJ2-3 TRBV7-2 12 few TGTGCCAGCGCGCGGAGCACAGATACGCAGTATTTT CASARSTDTQYF
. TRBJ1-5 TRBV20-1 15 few TGCAGTGCTAGGGGTACAGGAGATAGCAATCAGCCCCAGCATTTT CSARGTGDSNQPQHF
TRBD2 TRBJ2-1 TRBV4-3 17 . TGCGCCAGCAGCCGCTATCTTAGCGGGGGCGAGGGAAATGAGCAGTTCTTC CASSRYLSGGEGNEQFF
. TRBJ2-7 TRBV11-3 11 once TGTGCCAGCAGCTTACTGTTCGAGCAGTACTTC CASSLLFEQYF